This is a list of T cell receptor beta chains from one sample in a study of shared clonotypes between healthy human individuals. Repertoires were generated with immunoSEQ multiplex PCR, while TCRdb's copy carries only in-frame clones and drops some. The sample lists under 850,000 clones, 80% to 95% occurring once. Sequenced: naive CD8+ T cells sorted from blood. The receptors shown here come from a man aged 25 to 40 in good health. Each CDR3 is given with its conserved first and last residue. D genes are given only for firm matches. Expanded clones get a size class; other rows say once, few or many, or leave the size out.

TRBJ2-7 | . | . | TRBV27 | TGTGCCAGCAGTCCCCTGCAGGTGAAGGTGATGGATGAGCAGTACTTC | CASSPLQVKVMDEQYF
TRBJ2-1 | TRBD2 | . | TRBV2 | TGTGCCAGCAGGGGCGGGAGCTCCTACAATGAGCAGTTCTTC | CASRGGSSYNEQFF
TRBJ2-3 | TRBD2 | . | TRBV28 | TGTGCCAGCAGTTCCACACCGGGACTAGCGTGGTTGAGCACAGATACGCAGTATTTT | CASSSTPGLAWLSTDTQYF
TRBJ2-5 | . | . | TRBV28 | TGTGCCAGCAGTTGGCCTACCGGGGAGACCCAGTACTTC | CASSWPTGETQYF
TRBJ2-7 | TRBD2 | . | TRBV28 | TGTGCCAGCAGTTTTCGGGGGAGGGCCTTCGAGCAGTACTTC | CASSFRGRAFEQYF
TRBJ1-5 | . | . | TRBV7-9 | TGTGCCAGCGGCCCTGGCGGGGGGAATCAGCCCCAGCATTTT | CASGPGGGNQPQHF
TRBJ1-2 | TRBD1 | . | TRBV18 | TGTGCCAGCTCACCAGGACAGGGTTTGTTGGGCTACACCTTC | CASSPGQGLLGYTF
TRBJ2-7 | TRBD1 | . | TRBV13 | TGTGCCAGCAGCTTAGGCGGGACAGCCTACGAGCAGTACTTC | CASSLGGTAYEQYF
TRBJ2-3 | . | once | TRBV25-1 | TGTGCCAGCAGTGGGGAATTTACAGATACGCAGTATTTT | CASSGEFTDTQYF
TRBJ2-1 | TRBD2 | . | TRBV7-9 | TGTGCCAGCAGCTTAAAGGTACTCCTAGCGGAGTCCAATGAGCAGTTCTTC | CASSLKVLLAESNEQFF
TRBJ1-4 | . | . | TRBV5-4 | TGTGCCAGCAGCTTGGGCGGGGAAGAAAAACTGTTTTTT | CASSLGGEEKLFF
TRBJ1-4 | . | . | TRBV11-2 | TGTGCCAGCAGCTTAGATACAGGTGAAAAACTGTTTTTT | CASSLDTGEKLFF
TRBJ2-7 | . | . | TRBV11-2 | TGTGCCAGCAGCTTTGGAACTAGGGGGGCATCCTACGAGCAGTACTTC | CASSFGTRGASYEQYF
TRBJ2-1 | . | . | TRBV11-1 | TGTGCCAGCAGCTTAGCAGACGTGAGCTCCTACAATGAGCAGTTCTTC | CASSLADVSSYNEQFF
TRBJ2-2 | TRBD1 | . | TRBV19 | TGTGCCAGTCAGACCTGGACAGGGGAGATCCCTCTGAACACCGGGGAGCTGTTTTTT | CASQTWTGEIPLNTGELFF
TRBJ2-1 | TRBD2 | . | TRBV27 | TGTGCCAGCAGTCCCCTAGCGGGGAGCTCCTACAATGAGCAGTTCTTC | CASSPLAGSSYNEQFF
TRBJ1-1 | . | . | TRBV10-3 | TGTGCCATCAGTGAGTCTTTTTGGACTGACAACCAAGCTTTCTTT | CAISESFWTDNQAFF
TRBJ2-7 | . | . | TRBV5-4 | TGTGCCAGCAGCTCGTGGCAGGGGGGATACGAGCAGTACTTC | CASSSWQGGYEQYF
TRBJ2-1 | . | . | TRBV25-1 | TGTGCCAGCGGCTCACTTTGGGTCGTAGGTGCCTCCTACAATGAGCAGTTCTTC | CASGSLWVVGASYNEQFF
TRBJ2-1 | . | . | TRBV4-3 | TGCGCCAGCAGGGACCTAGCCTATCCTGAGCAGTTCTTC | CASRDLAYPEQFF
TRBJ2-2 | . | . | TRBV5-4 | TGTGCCAGCAGCTTGGCCATCGGTACCGCGAACACCGGGGAGCTGTTTTTT | CASSLAIGTANTGELFF
TRBJ2-1 | . | . | TRBV6-1 | TGTGCCAGCAGTGACGTGCGGGTTCGACCCTACAATGAGCAGTTCTTC | CASSDVRVRPYNEQFF
TRBJ2-4 | TRBD1 | . | TRBV29-1 | TGCAGCGGCCGGGACAGGGTAAAAAACATTCAGTACTTC | CSGRDRVKNIQYF
TRBJ2-7 | TRBD2 | . | TRBV6-5 | TGTGCCAGCCGTAGCGGGAGCGAGCAGTACTTC | CASRSGSEQYF
TRBJ2-7 | . | . | TRBV29-1 | TGCAGCGTTGGCGGCTCCACGTTATCCTACGAGCAGTACTTC | CSVGGSTLSYEQYF
TRBJ2-7 | . | . | TRBV27 | TGTGCCAGCAGCCGATTGCCCCGGGGGGCGATCCACGAGCAGTACTTC | CASSRLPRGAIHEQYF
TRBJ1-2 | . | . | TRBV7-9 | TGTGCCAGCAGCCCTAAGATACCGGACAGACATGATAACTATGGCTACACCTTC | CASSPKIPDRHDNYGYTF
TRBJ1-2 | . | . | TRBV6-5 | TGTGCCAGCAGTTACTCGATTCCCGGGGTAAAGGATGGCTACACCTTC | CASSYSIPGVKDGYTF
TRBJ1-1 | TRBD1 | . | TRBV9 | TGTGCCAGCAGCGTAGACGGGGACAGGGCGGGTTTCTTT | CASSVDGDRAGFF
TRBJ1-1 | . | . | TRBV7-9 | TGTGCCAGCAGCGGGGGTTTTACTGAAGCTTTCTTT | CASSGGFTEAFF
TRBJ2-5 | TRBD2 | . | TRBV4-3 | TGCGCCAGCAGCCAGGGGACTAGCGGGATAGAGACCCAGTACTTC | CASSQGTSGIETQYF
TRBJ2-3 | TRBD2 | . | TRBV5-6 | TGTGCCAGCAAGAACGCGGGGGACACAGATACGCAGTATTTT | CASKNAGDTDTQYF
TRBJ2-4 | TRBD1 | . | TRBV5-6 | TGTGCCAGCAGCCCAGGGGGAAACATTCAGTACTTC | CASSPGGNIQYF
TRBJ1-4 | TRBD1 | . | TRBV5-1 | TGCGCCAGCAGCACAACCGGGACAGGGGGCGAAAAACTGTTTTTT | CASSTTGTGGEKLFF
TRBJ2-1 | . | . | TRBV29-1 | TGCAGCGTTGAGGGGGATATTTCCTACAATGAGCAGTTCTTC | CSVEGDISYNEQFF
TRBJ2-1 | TRBD2 | . | TRBV9 | TGTGCCAGCGCCACCGGGACTAGCGCCTACAATGAGCAGTTCTTC | CASATGTSAYNEQFF
TRBJ2-1 | . | . | TRBV27 | TGTGCCAGCAGTTCCCTAAGAGGGCCATACAATGAGCAGTTCTTC | CASSSLRGPYNEQFF
TRBJ2-7 | . | . | TRBV28 | TGTGCCAGCAGTTCCCTATTAGCTGACTACGAGCAGTACTTC | CASSSLLADYEQYF
TRBJ2-3 | TRBD2 | . | TRBV7-2 | TGTGCCAGCAGCCCATGGCTAGCGGGAGGGGAAGATACGCAGTATTTT | CASSPWLAGGEDTQYF
TRBJ2-7 | . | once | TRBV27 | TGTGCCAGCAGTTGGGCCGATCGTATTTTCCACGAGCAGTACTTC | CASSWADRIFHEQYF
TRBJ2-7 | . | . | TRBV19 | TGTGCCAGTAGTAACTCAAAGCTCGAGCAGTACTTC | CASSNSKLEQYF
TRBJ2-7 | TRBD2 | . | TRBV4-1 | TGCGCCAGCAGCCCCGGGACTAGTTTCTACGAGCAGTACTTC | CASSPGTSFYEQYF
TRBJ2-4 | . | . | TRBV14 | TGTGCCAGCAGCCAGGAAGACCCCACTAGCGGACCCCAGGGGGGCATTCAGTACTTC | CASSQEDPTSGPQGGIQYF
TRBJ2-3 | . | . | TRBV7-9 | TGTGCCAGCCTCAGTGGGGGCACAGATACGCAGTATTTT | CASLSGGTDTQYF
TRBJ1-2 | . | . | TRBV11-2 | TGTGCCAGCAGCTTTAACACCAACTATGGCTACACCTTC | CASSFNTNYGYTF
TRBJ1-3 | . | . | TRBV7-9 | TGTGCCAGCAGCGACTTTGACATCTCTGGAAACACCATATATTTT | CASSDFDISGNTIYF
TRBJ1-1 | . | . | TRBV7-2 | TGTGCCAGCAGCTTAAGCGCAGGGGTTATAACTGAAGCTTTCTTT | CASSLSAGVITEAFF
TRBJ2-5 | . | . | TRBV7-6 | TGTGCCAGCAGCTTAGCGCCCGAGACCCAGTACTTC | CASSLAPETQYF
TRBJ2-1 | TRBD2 | . | TRBV7-3 | TGTGCCAGCAGCTTAGTAGGGGGTGAAGCGGGAGGCCCCTACAATGAGCAGTTCTTC | CASSLVGGEAGGPYNEQFF
TRBJ1-3 | . | . | TRBV9 | TGTGCCAGCAAGGCTGGAAACACCATATATTTT | CASKAGNTIYF
TRBJ2-7 | TRBD2 | . | TRBV2 | TGTGCCAGCAGACTCTCCCGGGGGGTGCTTGCCGAGCAGTACTTC | CASRLSRGVLAEQYF
TRBJ2-2 | TRBD1 | . | TRBV11-2 | TGTGCCAGCAGCTCGCCGGGACAGGCGAGGGACGGGGAGCTGTTTTTT | CASSSPGQARDGELFF
TRBJ2-7 | . | . | TRBV27 | TGTGCCAGCAGTTTATCGAAGGGGGAGCAGTACTTC | CASSLSKGEQYF
TRBJ1-1 | TRBD1 | . | TRBV19 | TGTGCCAGTAGTGGACAGGGGAGTCTCTCTGAAGCTTTCTTT | CASSGQGSLSEAFF